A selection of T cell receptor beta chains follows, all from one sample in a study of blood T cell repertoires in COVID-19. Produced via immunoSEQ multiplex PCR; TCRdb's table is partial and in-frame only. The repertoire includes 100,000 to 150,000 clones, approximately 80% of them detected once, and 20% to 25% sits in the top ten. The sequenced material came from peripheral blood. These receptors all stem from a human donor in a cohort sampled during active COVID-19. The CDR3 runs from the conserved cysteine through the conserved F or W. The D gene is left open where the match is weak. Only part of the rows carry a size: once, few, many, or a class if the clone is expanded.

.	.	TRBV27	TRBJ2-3	CASSPLAVLTDTQYF	TGTGCCAGCAGTCCCTTAGCGGTGCTCACAGATACGCAGTATTTT
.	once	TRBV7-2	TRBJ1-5	CASARGAERPQHF	TGTGCCAGCGCACGGGGGGCGGAAAGGCCCCAGCATTTT
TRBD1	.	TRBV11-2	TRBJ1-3	CASSSQGASGNTIYF	TGTGCCAGCAGCTCACAGGGGGCATCCGGAAACACCATATATTTT
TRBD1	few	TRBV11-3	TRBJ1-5	CASSPENGGQGSQPQHF	TGTGCCAGCAGCCCAGAGAACGGGGGACAGGGGTCTCAGCCCCAGCATTTT
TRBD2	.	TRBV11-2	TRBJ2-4	CASSLAGGEDIQYF	TGTGCCAGCAGCTTAGCGGGAGGGGAGGACATTCAGTACTTC
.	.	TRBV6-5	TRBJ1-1	CASSYYPGARGAFF	TGTGCCAGCAGTTACTACCCAGGGGCCCGAGGGGCTTTCTTT
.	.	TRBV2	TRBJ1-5	CASSLSSTSNQPQHF	TGTGCCAGCAGCCTGAGTTCAACTAGCAATCAGCCCCAGCATTTT
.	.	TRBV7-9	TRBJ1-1	CASSIQGNTEAFF	TGTGCCAGCAGCATTCAGGGGAACACTGAAGCTTTCTTT
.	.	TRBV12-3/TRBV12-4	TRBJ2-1	CASSLQGNEQFF	TGTGCCAGCAGTTTACAGGGGAATGAGCAGTTCTTC
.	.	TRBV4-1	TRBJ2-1	CASSQGSGAPTSYNEQFF	TGCGCCAGCAGCCAAGGGTCAGGGGCCCCGACCTCCTACAATGAGCAGTTCTTC